Listed here is a single T cell receptor beta chain. This record comes from a study of blood T cell repertoires in COVID-19. This CDR3 is built from 13 residues. Trimming shortened V by 3 bases and J by 9 bases, and 15 bases separated the two germline ends. The protocol was immunoSEQ multiplex PCR, while the TCRdb copy is restricted to in-frame clones and leaves out a portion. The data show hundreds of thousands of clones, with more than 70% seen just once and roughly 2% held by the top ten. The chain is built from TRBV12-3 or TRBV12-4 and TRBJ2-7; TRBD1 is a possible D gene (5 bases). This receptor was obtained from an older woman in a cohort exposed to, infected with or recovered from COVID-19 (not recorded which). Sequenced: PBMCs or T cells enriched from blood (not recorded which). DNA for the CDR3: TGTGCCAGCAGTTTTCAGGTGGGGCCTCGGCAGTACTTC. Translated, it gives CASSFQVGPRQYF.